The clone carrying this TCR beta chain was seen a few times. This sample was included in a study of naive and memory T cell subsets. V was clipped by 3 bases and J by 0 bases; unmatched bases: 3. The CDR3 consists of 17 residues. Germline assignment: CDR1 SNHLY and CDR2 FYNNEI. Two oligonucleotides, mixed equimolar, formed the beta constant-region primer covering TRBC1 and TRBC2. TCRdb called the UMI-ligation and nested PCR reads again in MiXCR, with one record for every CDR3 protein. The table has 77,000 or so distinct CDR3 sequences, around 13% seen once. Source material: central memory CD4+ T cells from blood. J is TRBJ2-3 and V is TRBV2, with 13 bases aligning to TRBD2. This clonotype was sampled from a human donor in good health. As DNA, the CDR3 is TGTGCCAGCAGTGAGTGGACTAGCGGGAGCAGCACAGATACGCAGTATTTT. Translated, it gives CASSEWTSGSSTDTQYF. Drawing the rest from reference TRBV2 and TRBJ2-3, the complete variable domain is EPEVTQTPSHQVTQMGQEVILRCVPISNHLYFYWYRQILGQKVEFLVSFYNNEISEKSEIFDDQFSVERPDGSNFTLKIRSTKLEDSAMYFCASSEWTSGSSTDTQYFGPGTRLTVL.